This paragraph reports one T cell receptor beta chain. The antigen remains undetermined. The data belong to a study of T cell responses to AZD1222 COVID-19 vaccine. Study-wide points: There were mostly white British donors and more females than males, and clonal diversity was possibly underestimated.

Clones were read by immunoSEQ multiplex PCR, and TCRdb kept only the in-frame ones, dropping some. In the table there are around 140,000 clones, more than 80% of which are singletons. The CDR3 sequence is 15 residues long. Trimming cost V 0 bases and J 7 bases; bases outside gene matches: 6. Germline CDR1 reads ENHRY; CDR2 reads SYGVKD. This chain links TRBV10-3 with TRBJ2-7, with 10 bases fitting TRBD1. Specimen: peripheral blood, collected on day 0 of AZD1222 vaccination. The receptor was derived from an adult in good health. Written as DNA, the CDR3 is TGTGCCATCAGTGAGTCAAGACAGGGGGCGAGGGAGCAGTACTTC. Translation: CAISESRQGAREQYF.